This paragraph reports one TCR beta chain. The target antigen is unknown. The data belong to a study of T cells expressing NK-cell markers. The overall study: Source material for TCR beta repertoires consisted of sorted CD3+CD56+NKG2C+, CD3+CD56+NKG2C- and CD3+CD56-NKG2C+ T cells. Just one sequenced donor of eight was HCMV-seronegative, while seven were seropositive.

Following a re-call of the 5' RACE reads, TCRdb has one entry per CDR3 protein and lacks DNA. The listing contains over 250,000 distinct CDR3 sequences. Overall study findings and caveats: In more than five donors, dominant CD3+CD56+NKG2C+ clones formed 1.0-7.0% of CD8+ cells.

The CDR3 spans 14 residues. Looked up from germline, CDR1 is SGHTA and CDR2 is FQGNSA. This TCR came from a woman between 18 and 69 years old in good health. The sequenced sample was blood T cells: a sorted CD56 or NKG2C T cell subset, CD4+ or CD8+ T cells, or bulk PBMC T cells (not recorded which). The chain combines TRBV7-2 with TRBJ2-3. The CDR3 reads CASSLFHSTDTQYF.